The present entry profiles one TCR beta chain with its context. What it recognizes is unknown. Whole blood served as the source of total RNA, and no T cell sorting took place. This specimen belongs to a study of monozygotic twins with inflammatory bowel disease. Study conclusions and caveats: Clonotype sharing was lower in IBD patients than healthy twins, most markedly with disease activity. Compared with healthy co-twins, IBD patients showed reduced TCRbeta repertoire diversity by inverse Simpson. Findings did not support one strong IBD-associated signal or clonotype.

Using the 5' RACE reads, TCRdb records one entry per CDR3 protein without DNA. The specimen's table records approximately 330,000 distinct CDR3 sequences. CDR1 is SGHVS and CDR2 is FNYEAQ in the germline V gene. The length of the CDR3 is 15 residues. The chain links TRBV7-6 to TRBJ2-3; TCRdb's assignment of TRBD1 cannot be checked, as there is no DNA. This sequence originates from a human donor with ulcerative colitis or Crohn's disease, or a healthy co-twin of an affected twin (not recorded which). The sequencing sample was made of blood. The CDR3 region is CASTYRGWFTDTQYF.